This TCR beta chain was captured by sequencing in a study of shared clonotypes between healthy human individuals. TCRdb keeps only in-frame clones here, not all; method: immunoSEQ multiplex PCR. This repertoire shows 330,000 or so clones, around four fifths found once; its top ten account for about 10%. CDR1 and CDR2 from the germline V gene are LNHNV and YYDKDF (reference sequence). Between the trimmed V and J ends, which lost 0 bases and 9 bases, there was a span of 15 bases. The CDR3 length is 15 residues. The clonotype originates from a man aged 30-40 years in good health. The rearrangement uses TRBV15 and TRBJ1-5; D is perhaps TRBD1 (5 bases). Sequenced sample: memory CD4+ T cells sorted from blood. Subset indicated: CD45RA-negative fraction. In DNA form, the CDR3 reads TGTGCCACCAGCAGAGATTGGCAGGGAAGGGCGCCCCAGCATTTT. This codes for CATSRDWQGRAPQHF.